What follows are 16 T cell receptor beta chains derived from one specimen sequenced in a study of technical replicates of blood from a handful of donors (dated by TCRdb to about 2017). Libraries were prepared through the immunoSEQ multiplex PCR assay. Here the immuneACCESS table is served through TCRdb, limited to in-frame sequences with V and J called. Missing clones are a known gap in these copies; in checked studies unresolved V genes cover under half, and the rest lacks a known reason. Across this sample there are about 100,000 clones, with 95% seen only once. The ten largest clonotypes hold roughly 0.34% of the sample. The sample comprised T cells isolated from PBMCs. The receptors derive from a human donor in good health.

The rearrangement joins TRBV19 to TRBJ1-2; 9 bases are shared with TRBD1. Germline CDR1 LNHDA, CDR2 SQIVND (reference sequence). Trimming removed 6 bases from V and 0 bases from J; junction bases left unmatched: 2. The CDR3 loop spans 14 amino acids. The CDR3 bases are TGTGCCAGTAGGGGGACAGGGACTAACTATGGCTACACCTTC. Protein sequence: CASRGTGTNYGYTF. Full variable domain (rest looked up from reference TRBV19 and TRBJ1-2): DGGITQSPKYLFRKEGQNVTLSCEQNLNHDAMYWYRQDPGQGLRLIYYSQIVNDFQKGDIAEGYSVSREKKESFPLTVTSAQKNPTAFYLCASRGTGTNYGYTFGSGTRLTVV.

The rearrangement links TRBV10-2 to TRBJ2-3; 9 nucleotides line up with TRBD1. Germline-derived CDR1 and CDR2 are WSHSY and SAAADI. After removal of 5 bases from V and 0 bases from J, the junction contained 3 bases not matched to a gene. The CDR3 covers 15 residues. The CDR3 here is CASSPGTGSTDTQYF. The CDR3 region has the DNA TGCGCCAGCAGTCCCGGGACAGGGAGCACAGATACGCAGTATTTT.

This chain links TRBV27 with TRBJ2-2; D perhaps matches TRBD1 (5 bases). Germline CDR1 reads MNHEY; CDR2 reads SMNVEV (reference sequence). V lost 6 bases, J lost 5 bases, and 10 bases lay in between. The CDR3 consists of 13 residues. Here the CDR3 DNA reads TGTGCCAGCAGGCCAGGGCGAACCGGGGAGCTGTTTTTT. It is translated as CASRPGRTGELFF.

The chain is built from TRBV7-3 and TRBJ2-2, with D tentatively TRBD2 (6 bases). The V and J ends lost 2 bases and 7 bases respectively, with 11 bases between them. The CDR3 extends over 14 amino acids. Germline CDR1 is SGHTA and CDR2 is FQGTGA. The CDR3 region is CASSLSGDHGELFF. CDR3 coding DNA: TGTGCCAGCAGCTTATCGGGGGACCACGGGGAGCTGTTTTTT.

This chain connects TRBV6-1 to TRBJ1-5; D is ambiguous. The CDR3 covers 15 residues. Trimming stripped 4 bases from V and 0 bases from J, with 10 bases between. Germline values: CDR1 MNHNS, CDR2 SASEGT. CDR3 sequence: CASSGQAYSNQPQHF. CDR3 DNA: TGTGCCAGCAGTGGACAAGCCTATAGCAATCAGCCCCAGCATTTT.

This rearrangement joins TRBV7-2 to TRBJ1-5; TRBD1 matches 10 bases. The CDR3 has 15 residues. Per the germline V gene, CDR1 is SGHTA and CDR2 is FQGNSA. V was pared by 5 bases and J by 6 bases, with 7 bases of the junction left unmatched. In DNA, the CDR3 is TGTGCCAGCAGCGGACAGGGGGGTATAGGTCAGCCCCAGCATTTT. Its protein product is CASSGQGGIGQPQHF.

CDR3 nucleotide sequence: TGTGCCAGCAGCCCGTGGCACGAGGGGACTGGGAACAATGAGCAGTTCTTC. Translating gives CASSPWHEGTGNNEQFF. This rearrangement joins TRBV13 to TRBJ2-1; TRBD2 is a possible D gene (6 bases). The V gene's germline CDR1 is PRHDT and CDR2 FYEKMQ (reference sequence). This CDR3 contains 17 residues. V was cut by 5 bases and J by 5 bases, with 22 bases left in between.

In nucleotides, the CDR3 is TGTGCCAGTAGTATAGCCGGGGTCGGTTCCAATGAGCAGTTCTTC. Translation gives CASSIAGVGSNEQFF. This rearrangement joins TRBV19 to TRBJ2-1; D is possibly TRBD2 (5 bases). CDR3 length: 15 residues. Germline CDR1 is LNHDA and CDR2 is SQIVND (reference sequence). The germline V and J ends were trimmed by 1 base and 6 bases, with 13 bases remaining between them.

The chain employs TRBV4-3 and TRBJ1-3; 8 bases align to TRBD1. With 0 bases clipped from V and 9 bases from J, the junction kept 13 bases outside the gene matches. Germline assignment: CDR1 LGHNA and CDR2 YSLEER. The CDR3 length is 17 residues. The CDR3 DNA is TGCGCCAGCAGCCAAGACCTCTCGACAGGGGATCAGAGCACCATATATTTT. Protein: CASSQDLSTGDQSTIYF.

V usage is TRBV7-6 and J usage is TRBJ2-7; TRBD2 matches at 14 bases. The CDR3 length is 15 residues. V was pared by 4 bases and J by 4 bases, with 3 bases of the junction left unmatched. CDR1 and CDR2 (germline): SGHVS, FNYEAQ. The CDR3 coding sequence is TGTGCCAGCAGCTCAAGACTAGCGGGAGGGTACGAGCAGTACTTC. It encodes CASSSRLAGGYEQYF.

The chain carries TRBV29-1 and TRBJ2-1; 12 nucleotides align to TRBD2. This CDR3 has 13 amino acids. V was pared by 4 bases and J by 5 bases, with 0 bases of the junction left unmatched. In germline, CDR1 is SQVTM, CDR2 ANQGSEA. The CDR3 bases are TGCAGCGTTGGACTAGCGGGAGACAATGAGCAGTTCTTC. This encodes CSVGLAGDNEQFF.

V and J are TRBV6-6 and TRBJ2-5; 8 bases line up with TRBD1. Germline-derived CDR1 and CDR2 are MNHNY and SVGAGI (reference sequence). The V and J ends lost 1 base and 6 bases, in that order; junction bases with no gene match: 7. The CDR3 covers 15 residues. CDR3 sequence reads: CASSYLQGVGKTQYF. DNA for the CDR3: TGTGCCAGCAGTTACTTACAGGGGGTTGGAAAGACCCAGTACTTC.

The CDR3 nucleotides read TGTGCCAGCAGCTTAGCCCAGTCGACAGATACGCAGTATTTT. Residues: CASSLAQSTDTQYF. V and J are TRBV7-2 and TRBJ2-3; D gene unclear. The CDR3 runs to 14 residues. Trimming shortened V by 0 bases and J by 3 bases, and 7 bases separated the two germline ends. Germline V gives CDR1 SGHTA, CDR2 FQGNSA.

The chain is built from TRBV10-2 and TRBJ2-7, with D maybe TRBD2 (6 bases). There are 15 residues in the CDR3. Deletions cut 1 base from V and 5 bases from J, with 15 bases between. Looked up from germline, CDR1 is WSHSY and CDR2 is SAAADI. CDR3 DNA sequence: TGCGCCAGCAGTGAGTGGCAAGGGAGGTCCCACGAGCAGTACTTC. Its protein product is CASSEWQGRSHEQYF.

The genes are TRBV7-9 and TRBJ2-2, with unresolved D. Trimming pared 5 bases from V and 6 bases from J, leaving 4 bases between. CDR3 length equals 11 residues. The V gene's germline CDR1 is SEHNR and CDR2 FQNEAQ (reference sequence). The CDR3: CASSPAGELFF. The CDR3 DNA follows: TGTGCCAGCAGCCCGGCCGGGGAGCTGTTTTTT.

This chain links TRBV2 with TRBJ2-1; 7 bases line up with TRBD2. Unmatched junction bases numbered 5, after V lost 3 bases and J lost 0 bases. The CDR3 loop spans 16 amino acids. From germline, CDR1 is SNHLY and CDR2 FYNNEI. DNA of the CDR3: TGTGCCAGCAGTGACAGCGGGAAGGGCTCCTACAATGAGCAGTTCTTC. Translation: CASSDSGKGSYNEQFF.